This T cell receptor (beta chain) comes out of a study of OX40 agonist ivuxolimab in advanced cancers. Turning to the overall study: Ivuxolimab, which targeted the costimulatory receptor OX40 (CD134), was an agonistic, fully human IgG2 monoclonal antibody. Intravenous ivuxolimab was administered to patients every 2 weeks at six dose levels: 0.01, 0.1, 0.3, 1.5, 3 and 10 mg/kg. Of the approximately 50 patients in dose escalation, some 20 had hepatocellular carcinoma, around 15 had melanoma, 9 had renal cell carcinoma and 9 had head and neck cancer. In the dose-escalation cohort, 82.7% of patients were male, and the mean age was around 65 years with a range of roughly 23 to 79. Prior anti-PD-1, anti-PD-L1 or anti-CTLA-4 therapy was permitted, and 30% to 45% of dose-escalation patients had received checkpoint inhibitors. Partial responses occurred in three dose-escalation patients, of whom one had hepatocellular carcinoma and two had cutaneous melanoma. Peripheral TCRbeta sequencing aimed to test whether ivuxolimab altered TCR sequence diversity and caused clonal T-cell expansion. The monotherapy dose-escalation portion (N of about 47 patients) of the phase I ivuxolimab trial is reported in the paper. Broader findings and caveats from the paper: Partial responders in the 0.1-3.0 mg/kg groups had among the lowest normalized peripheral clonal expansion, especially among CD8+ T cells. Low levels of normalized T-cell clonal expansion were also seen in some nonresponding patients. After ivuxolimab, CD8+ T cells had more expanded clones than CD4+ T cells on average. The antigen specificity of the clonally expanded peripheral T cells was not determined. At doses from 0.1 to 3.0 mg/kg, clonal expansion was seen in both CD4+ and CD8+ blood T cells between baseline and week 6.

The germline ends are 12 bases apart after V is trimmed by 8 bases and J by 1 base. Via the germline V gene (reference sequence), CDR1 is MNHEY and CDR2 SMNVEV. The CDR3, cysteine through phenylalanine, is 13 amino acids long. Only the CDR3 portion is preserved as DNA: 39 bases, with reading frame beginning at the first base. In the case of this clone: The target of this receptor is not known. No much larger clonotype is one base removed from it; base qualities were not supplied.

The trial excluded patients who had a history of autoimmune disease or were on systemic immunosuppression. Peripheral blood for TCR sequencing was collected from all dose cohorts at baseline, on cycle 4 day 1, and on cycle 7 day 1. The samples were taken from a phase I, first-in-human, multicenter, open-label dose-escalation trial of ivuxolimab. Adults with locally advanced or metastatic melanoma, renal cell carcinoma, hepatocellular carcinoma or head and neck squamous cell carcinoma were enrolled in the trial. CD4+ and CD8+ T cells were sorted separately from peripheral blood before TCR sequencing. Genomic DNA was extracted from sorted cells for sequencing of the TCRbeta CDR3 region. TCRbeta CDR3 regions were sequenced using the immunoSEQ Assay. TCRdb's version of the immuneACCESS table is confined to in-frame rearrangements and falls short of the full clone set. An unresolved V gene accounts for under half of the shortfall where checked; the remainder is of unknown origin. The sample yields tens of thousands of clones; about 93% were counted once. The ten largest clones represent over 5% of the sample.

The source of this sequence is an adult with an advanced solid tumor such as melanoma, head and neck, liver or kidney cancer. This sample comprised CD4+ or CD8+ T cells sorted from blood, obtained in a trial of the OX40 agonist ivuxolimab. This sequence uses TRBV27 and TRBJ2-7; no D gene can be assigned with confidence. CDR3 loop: CASGPGASYEQYF. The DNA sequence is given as TGTGCCAGCGGTCCAGGAGCGTCCTACGAGCAGTACTTC.